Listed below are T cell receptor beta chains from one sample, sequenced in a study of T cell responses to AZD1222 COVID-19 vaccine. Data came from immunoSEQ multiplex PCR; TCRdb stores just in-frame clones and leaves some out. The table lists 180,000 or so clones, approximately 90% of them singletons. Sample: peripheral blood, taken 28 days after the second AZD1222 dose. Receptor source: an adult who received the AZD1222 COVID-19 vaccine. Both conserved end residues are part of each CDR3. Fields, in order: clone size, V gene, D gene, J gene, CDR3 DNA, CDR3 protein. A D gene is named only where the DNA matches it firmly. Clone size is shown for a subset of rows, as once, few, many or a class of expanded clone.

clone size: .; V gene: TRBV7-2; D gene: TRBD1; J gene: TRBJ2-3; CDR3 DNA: TGTGCCAGCAGCTTGGGACAGGGTGTAGATGCGCAGTATTTT; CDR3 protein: CASSLGQGVDAQYF
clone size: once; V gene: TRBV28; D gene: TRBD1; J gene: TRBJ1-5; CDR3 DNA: TGTGCCAGCGACCCGCCGGGACAGGGGGATCAGCCCCAGCATTTT; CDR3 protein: CASDPPGQGDQPQHF
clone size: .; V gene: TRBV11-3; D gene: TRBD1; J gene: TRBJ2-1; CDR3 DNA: TGTGCCAGCAGCCCGGACAGGGTAATATACAATGAGCAGTTCTTC; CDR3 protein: CASSPDRVIYNEQFF
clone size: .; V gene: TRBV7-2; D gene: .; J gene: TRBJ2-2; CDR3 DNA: TGTGCCAGCAGCTTAACCCGGGACACCACCGGGGAGCTGTTTTTT; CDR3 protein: CASSLTRDTTGELFF
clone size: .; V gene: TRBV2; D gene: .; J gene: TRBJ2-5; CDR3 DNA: TGTGCCAGTCCTTCGGACAAAGAGACCCAGTACTTC; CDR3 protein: CASPSDKETQYF
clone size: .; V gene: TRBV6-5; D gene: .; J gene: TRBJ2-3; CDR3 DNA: TGTGCCAGCACCTCCCCTAGTAGGGCAGATACGCAGTATTTT; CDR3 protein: CASTSPSRADTQYF
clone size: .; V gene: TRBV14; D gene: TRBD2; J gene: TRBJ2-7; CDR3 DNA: TGTGCCAGCAGCCAAGATGCACCTCTAGCGGGAGACACCTACGAGCAGTACTTC; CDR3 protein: CASSQDAPLAGDTYEQYF
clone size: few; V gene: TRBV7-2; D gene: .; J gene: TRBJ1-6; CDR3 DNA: TGTGCCAGTGGGGGGTCAGGTAACAATTCACCCCTCCACTTT; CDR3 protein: CASGGSGNNSPLHF
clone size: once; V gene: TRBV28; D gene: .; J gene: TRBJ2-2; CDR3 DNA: TGTGCCAGCAGCCCAGGGCAGAACACCGGGGAGCTGTTTTTT; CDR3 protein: CASSPGQNTGELFF
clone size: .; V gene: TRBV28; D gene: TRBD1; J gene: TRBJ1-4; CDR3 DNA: TGTGCCAGCAGCCCGGCAGGGGGCTTTAATGAAAAACTGTTTTTT; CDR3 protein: CASSPAGGFNEKLFF
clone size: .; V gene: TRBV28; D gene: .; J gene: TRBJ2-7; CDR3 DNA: TGTGCCAGCCGAGGAGGGGGGACTAACTCCTACGAGCAGTACTTC; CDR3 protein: CASRGGGTNSYEQYF
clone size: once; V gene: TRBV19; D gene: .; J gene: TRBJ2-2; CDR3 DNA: TGTGCCAGTAGCAGGCAGGGACCAAGCGGGGAGCTGTTTTTT; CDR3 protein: CASSRQGPSGELFF
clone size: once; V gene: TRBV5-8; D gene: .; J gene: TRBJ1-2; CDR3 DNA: TGTGCCAGCAGACCTCAGGTTAACTATGGCTACACCTTC; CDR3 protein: CASRPQVNYGYTF
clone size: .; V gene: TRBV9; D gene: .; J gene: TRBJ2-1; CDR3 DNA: TGTGCCAGCACCAAGGGGTGGGGGGACCTTTCCTACAATGAGCAGTTCTTC; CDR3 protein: CASTKGWGDLSYNEQFF
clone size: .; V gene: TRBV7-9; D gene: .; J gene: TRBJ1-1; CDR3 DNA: TGTGCCAGCAGCTTAGCGCGCACGGGGAACACTGAAGCTTTCTTT; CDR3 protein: CASSLARTGNTEAFF
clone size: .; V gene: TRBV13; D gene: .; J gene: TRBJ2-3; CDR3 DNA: TGTGCCAGCAGCAACACAGATACGCAGTATTTT; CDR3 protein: CASSNTDTQYF
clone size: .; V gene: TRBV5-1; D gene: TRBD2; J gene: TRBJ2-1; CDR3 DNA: TGCGCCAGCAGCTTTTTTTTGGGGGGGAGCTCCTACAATGAGCAGTTCTTC; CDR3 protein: CASSFFLGGSSYNEQFF
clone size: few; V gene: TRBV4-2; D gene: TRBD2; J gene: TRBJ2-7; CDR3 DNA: TGTGCCAGCAGCCAAGGGGGGGCTGCGGGAGGGCCCAACGAGCAGTACTTC; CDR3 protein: CASSQGGAAGGPNEQYF
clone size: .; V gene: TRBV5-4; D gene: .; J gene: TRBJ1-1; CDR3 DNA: TGTGCCAGCAGCCACGACAGAAACACTGAAGCTTTCTTT; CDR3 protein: CASSHDRNTEAFF
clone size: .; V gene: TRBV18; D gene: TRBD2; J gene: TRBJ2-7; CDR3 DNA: TGTGCCAGCTCCCCCGGGACTAGCGGGAGGGGCGCCTACGAGCAGTACTTC; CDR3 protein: CASSPGTSGRGAYEQYF
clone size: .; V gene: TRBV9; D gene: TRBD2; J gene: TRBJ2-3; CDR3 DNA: TGTGCCAGCAGCGTCCGGACTAGCGGAGACACAGATACGCAGTATTTT; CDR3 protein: CASSVRTSGDTDTQYF
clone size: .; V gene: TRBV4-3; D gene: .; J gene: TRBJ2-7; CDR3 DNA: TGCGCCAGCAGCCTCGGTGCAGCCTACGAGCAGTACTTC; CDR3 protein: CASSLGAAYEQYF
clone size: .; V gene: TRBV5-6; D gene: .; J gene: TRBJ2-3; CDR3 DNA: TGTGCCAGCAGCTTAAGGGTGGGGACAGATACGCAGTATTTT; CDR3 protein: CASSLRVGTDTQYF
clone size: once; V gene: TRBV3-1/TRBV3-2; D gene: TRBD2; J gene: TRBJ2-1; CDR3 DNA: TGTGCCAGCAGCCAAGAAGGAGCGGGAGTATCCTACAATGAGCAGTTCTTC; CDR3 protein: CASSQEGAGVSYNEQFF
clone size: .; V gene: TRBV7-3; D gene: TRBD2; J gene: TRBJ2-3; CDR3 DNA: TGTGCCAGCAGCTTTGCGGGGGGGTCGGGAGATACGCAGTATTTT; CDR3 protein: CASSFAGGSGDTQYF
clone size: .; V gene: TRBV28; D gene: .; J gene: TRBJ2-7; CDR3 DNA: TGTGCCAGCAGTTTCCTCGGAGGCGAGCAGTACTTC; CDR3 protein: CASSFLGGEQYF
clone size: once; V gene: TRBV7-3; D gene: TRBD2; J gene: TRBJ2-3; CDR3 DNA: TGTGCCAGCAGCCTAAGACTAGCGGGAGGCACAGATACGCAGTATTTT; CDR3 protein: CASSLRLAGGTDTQYF
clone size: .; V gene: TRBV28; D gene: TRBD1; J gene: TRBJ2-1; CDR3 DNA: TGTGCCAGCAGTCAAGGACAGGGGCCGCAGGATGAGCAGTTCTTC; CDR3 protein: CASSQGQGPQDEQFF
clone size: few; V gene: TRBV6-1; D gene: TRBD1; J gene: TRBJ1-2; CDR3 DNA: TGTGCCGGCAGTGAACACCCGGGACAGGGTGGTGGCTACACCTTC; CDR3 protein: CAGSEHPGQGGGYTF
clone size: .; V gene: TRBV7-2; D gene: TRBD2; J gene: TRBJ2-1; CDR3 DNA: TGTGCCAGCAGCTTAGGCGGGAGGGGCGAGGATGAGCAGTTCTTC; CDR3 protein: CASSLGGRGEDEQFF
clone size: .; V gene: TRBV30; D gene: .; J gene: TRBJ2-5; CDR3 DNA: TGTGCCCGGGTGCAGGAGGGGGGTTGGACCCAGTACTTC; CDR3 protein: CARVQEGGWTQYF
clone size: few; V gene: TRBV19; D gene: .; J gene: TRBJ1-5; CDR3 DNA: TGTGCCAGTAGTAGGGGGGGCCGCCAGCCCCAGCATTTT; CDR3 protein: CASSRGGRQPQHF
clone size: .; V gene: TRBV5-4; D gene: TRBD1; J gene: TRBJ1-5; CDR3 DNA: TGTGCCAGCAGCTTACAGGGGCGTCAGCCCCAGCATTTT; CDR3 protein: CASSLQGRQPQHF
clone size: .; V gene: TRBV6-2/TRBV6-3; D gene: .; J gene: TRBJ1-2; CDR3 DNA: TGTGCCAGCAGTTACTCGTTACAGGTTAATGGCTACACCTTC; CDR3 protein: CASSYSLQVNGYTF
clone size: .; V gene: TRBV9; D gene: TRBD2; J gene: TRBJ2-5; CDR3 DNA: TGTGCCAGCGGGGGACTAGCGGTCGAGACCCAGTACTTC; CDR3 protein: CASGGLAVETQYF
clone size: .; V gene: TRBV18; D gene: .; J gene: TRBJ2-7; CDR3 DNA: TGTGCCAGCTCACCACCTTCCCCCAGGGCCTACGAGCAGTACTTC; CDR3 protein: CASSPPSPRAYEQYF
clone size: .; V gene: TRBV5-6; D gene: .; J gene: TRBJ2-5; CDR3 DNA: TGTGCCAGCAGCCTGGTCGTGGGGGGCCAAGAGACCCAGTACTTC; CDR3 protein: CASSLVVGGQETQYF
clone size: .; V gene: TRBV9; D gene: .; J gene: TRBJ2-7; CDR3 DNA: TGTGCCAGCACCGCTGGTACCGGCCCACCCTACGAGCAGTACTTC; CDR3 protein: CASTAGTGPPYEQYF
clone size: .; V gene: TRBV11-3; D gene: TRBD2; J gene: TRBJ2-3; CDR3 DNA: TGTGCCAGCAGCTTAAGTACTAGCGGGAGTACAGATACGCAGTATTTT; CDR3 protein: CASSLSTSGSTDTQYF
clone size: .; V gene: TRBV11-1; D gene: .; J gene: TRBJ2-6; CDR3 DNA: TGTGCCAGCAGCTTAGCCGCCAGCTCTGGGGCCAACGTCCTGACTTTC; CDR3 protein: CASSLAASSGANVLTF
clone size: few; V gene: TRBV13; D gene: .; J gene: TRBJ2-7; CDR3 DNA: TGTGCCAGCAGCTCGGACTACGAGCAGTACTTC; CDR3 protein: CASSSDYEQYF